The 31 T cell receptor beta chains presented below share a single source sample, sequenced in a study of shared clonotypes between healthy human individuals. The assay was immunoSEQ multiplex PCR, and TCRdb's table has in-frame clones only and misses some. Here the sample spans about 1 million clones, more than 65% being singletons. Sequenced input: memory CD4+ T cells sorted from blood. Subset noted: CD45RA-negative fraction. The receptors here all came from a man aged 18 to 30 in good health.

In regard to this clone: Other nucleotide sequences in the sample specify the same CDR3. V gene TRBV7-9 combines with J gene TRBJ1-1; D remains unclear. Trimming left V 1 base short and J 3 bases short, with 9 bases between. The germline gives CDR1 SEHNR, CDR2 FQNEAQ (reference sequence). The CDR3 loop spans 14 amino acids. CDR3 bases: TGTGCCAGCAGCTTAGAAAGGGAGTACACTGAAGCTTTCTTT. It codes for CASSLEREYTEAFF.

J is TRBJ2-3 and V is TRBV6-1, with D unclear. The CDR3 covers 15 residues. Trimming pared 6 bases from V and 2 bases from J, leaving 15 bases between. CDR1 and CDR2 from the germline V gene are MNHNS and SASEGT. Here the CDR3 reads CASSKGRANTDTQYF. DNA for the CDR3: TGTGCCAGCAGCAAGGGCAGAGCTAACACAGATACGCAGTATTTT.

CDR3 loop: CAWKIGSDRYGYTF. CDR3 nucleotide sequence: TGTGCCTGGAAAATAGGCAGCGATCGCTATGGCTACACCTTC. V is TRBV30 and J is TRBJ1-2; D call uncertain. Trimming removed 4 bases from V and 4 bases from J, with 16 bases in between. The CDR3 consists of 14 residues. Germline CDR1 and CDR2: GTSNPN and SVGIG (reference sequence).

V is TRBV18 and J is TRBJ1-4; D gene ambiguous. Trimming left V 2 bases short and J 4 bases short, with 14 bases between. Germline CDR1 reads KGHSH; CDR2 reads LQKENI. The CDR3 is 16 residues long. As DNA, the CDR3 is TGTGCCAGCTCACCAGAGGCGGCCCCTGGTAATGAAAAACTGTTTTTT. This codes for CASSPEAAPGNEKLFF.

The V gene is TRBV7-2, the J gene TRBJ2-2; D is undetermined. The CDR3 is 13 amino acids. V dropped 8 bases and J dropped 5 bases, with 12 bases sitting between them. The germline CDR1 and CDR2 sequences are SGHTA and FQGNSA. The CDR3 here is CASSRPGTGELFF. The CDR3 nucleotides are TGTGCCAGCTCCCGCCCTGGAACCGGGGAGCTGTTTTTT.

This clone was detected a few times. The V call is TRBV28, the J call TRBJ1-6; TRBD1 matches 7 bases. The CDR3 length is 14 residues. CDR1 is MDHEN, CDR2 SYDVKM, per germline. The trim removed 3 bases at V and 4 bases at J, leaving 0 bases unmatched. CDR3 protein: CASSLGQYNSPLHF. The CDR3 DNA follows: TGTGCCAGCAGTTTGGGACAGTATAATTCACCCCTCCACTTT.

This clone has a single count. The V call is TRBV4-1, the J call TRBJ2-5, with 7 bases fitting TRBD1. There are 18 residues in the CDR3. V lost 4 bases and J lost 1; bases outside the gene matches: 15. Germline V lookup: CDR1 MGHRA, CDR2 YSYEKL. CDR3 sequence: CASSPSFGTANLQETQYF. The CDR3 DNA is TGCGCCAGCAGCCCATCGTTCGGGACAGCAAATCTCCAAGAGACCCAGTACTTC.

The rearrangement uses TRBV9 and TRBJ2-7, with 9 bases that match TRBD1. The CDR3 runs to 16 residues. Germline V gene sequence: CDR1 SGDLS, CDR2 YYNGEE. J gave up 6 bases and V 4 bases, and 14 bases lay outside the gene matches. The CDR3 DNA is TGTGCCAGCAGCCCACAACGGAGGACAGGGGCCGCCGAGCAGTACTTC. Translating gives CASSPQRRTGAAEQYF.

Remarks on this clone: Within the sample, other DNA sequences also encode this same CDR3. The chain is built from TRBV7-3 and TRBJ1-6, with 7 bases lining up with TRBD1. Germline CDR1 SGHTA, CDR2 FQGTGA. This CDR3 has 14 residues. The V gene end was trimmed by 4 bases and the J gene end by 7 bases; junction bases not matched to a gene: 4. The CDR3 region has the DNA TGTGCCAGCAGCTCGGGGACAGAGAATTCACCCCTCCACTTT. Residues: CASSSGTENSPLHF. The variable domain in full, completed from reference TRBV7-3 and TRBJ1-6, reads GAGVSQTPSNKVTEKGKYVELRCDPISGHTALYWYRQSLGQGPEFLIYFQGTGAADDSGLPNDRFFAVRPEGSVSTLKIQRTERGDSAVYLCASSSGTENSPLHFGNGTRLTVT.

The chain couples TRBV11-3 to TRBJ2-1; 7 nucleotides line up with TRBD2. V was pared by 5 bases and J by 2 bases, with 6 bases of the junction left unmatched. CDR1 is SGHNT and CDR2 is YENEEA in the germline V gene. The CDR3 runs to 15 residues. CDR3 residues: CASSPRTRTYNEQFF. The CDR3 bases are TGTGCCAGCAGCCCGCGGACTAGAACCTACAATGAGCAGTTCTTC.

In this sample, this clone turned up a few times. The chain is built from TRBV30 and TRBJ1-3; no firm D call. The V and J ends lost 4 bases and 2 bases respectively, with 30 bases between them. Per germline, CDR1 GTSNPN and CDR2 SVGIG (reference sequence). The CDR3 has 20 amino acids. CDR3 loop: CAWTGETPQKARFTGNTIYF. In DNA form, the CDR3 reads TGTGCCTGGACTGGAGAAACCCCCCAGAAAGCGCGCTTCACTGGAAACACCATATATTTT.

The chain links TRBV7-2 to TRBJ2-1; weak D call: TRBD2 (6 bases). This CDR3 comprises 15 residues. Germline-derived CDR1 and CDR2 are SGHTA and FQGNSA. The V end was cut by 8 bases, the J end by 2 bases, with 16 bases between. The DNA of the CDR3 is TGTGCCAGCTTAGTAGGCGGGATGACCTACAATGAGCAGTTCTTC. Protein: CASLVGGMTYNEQFF.

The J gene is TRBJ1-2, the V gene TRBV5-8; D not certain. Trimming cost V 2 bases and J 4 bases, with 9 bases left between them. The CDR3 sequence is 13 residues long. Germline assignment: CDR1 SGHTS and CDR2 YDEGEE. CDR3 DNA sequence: TGTGCCAGCAGCTTAGAGAAGTTCTATGGCTACACCTTC. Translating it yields CASSLEKFYGYTF. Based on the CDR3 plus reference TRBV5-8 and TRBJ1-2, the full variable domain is EAGVTQSPTHLIKTRGQQATLRCSPISGHTSVYWYQQALGLGLQFLLWYDEGEERNRGNFPPRFSGRQFPNYSSELNVNALELEDSALYLCASSLEKFYGYTFGSGTRLTVV.

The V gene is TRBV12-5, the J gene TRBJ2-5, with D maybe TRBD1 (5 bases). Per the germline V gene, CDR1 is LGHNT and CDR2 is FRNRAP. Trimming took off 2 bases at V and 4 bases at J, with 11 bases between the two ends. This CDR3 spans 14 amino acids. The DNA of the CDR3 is TGTGCTAGTGGTTTGCAGGGCGTAAGAGAGACCCAGTACTTC. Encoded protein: CASGLQGVRETQYF. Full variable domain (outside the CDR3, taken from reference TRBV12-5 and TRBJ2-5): DARVTQTPRHKVTEMGQEVTMRCQPILGHNTVFWYRQTMMQGLELLAYFRNRAPLDDSGMPKDRFSAEMPDATLATLKIQPSEPRDSAVYFCASGLQGVRETQYFGPGTRLLVL.

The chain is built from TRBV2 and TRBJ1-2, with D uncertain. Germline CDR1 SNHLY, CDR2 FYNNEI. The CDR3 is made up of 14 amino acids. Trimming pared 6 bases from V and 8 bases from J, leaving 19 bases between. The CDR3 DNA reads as TGTGCCAGCAGCGGCGGGCTAGTCCCTCTGGGCTACACCTTC. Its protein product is CASSGGLVPLGYTF.

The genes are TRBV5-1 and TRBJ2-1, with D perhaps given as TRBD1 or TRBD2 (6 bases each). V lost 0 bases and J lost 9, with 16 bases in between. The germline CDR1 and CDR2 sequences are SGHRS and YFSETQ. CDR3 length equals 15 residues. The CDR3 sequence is CASSLGQLEGGEQFF. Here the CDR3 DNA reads TGCGCCAGCAGCTTGGGTCAGTTGGAGGGGGGTGAGCAGTTCTTC. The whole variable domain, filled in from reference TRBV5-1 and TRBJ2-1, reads KAGVTQTPRYLIKTRGQQVTLSCSPISGHRSVSWYQQTPGQGLQFLFEYFSETQRNKGNFPGRFSGRQFSNSRSEMNVSTLELGDSALYLCASSLGQLEGGEQFFGPGTRLTVL.

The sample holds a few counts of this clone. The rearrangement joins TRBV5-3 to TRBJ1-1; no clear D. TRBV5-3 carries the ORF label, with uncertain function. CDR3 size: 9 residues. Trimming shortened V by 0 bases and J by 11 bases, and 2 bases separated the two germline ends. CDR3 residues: CARSLGAFF. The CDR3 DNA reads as TGTGCCAGAAGCTTGGGGGCTTTCTTT.

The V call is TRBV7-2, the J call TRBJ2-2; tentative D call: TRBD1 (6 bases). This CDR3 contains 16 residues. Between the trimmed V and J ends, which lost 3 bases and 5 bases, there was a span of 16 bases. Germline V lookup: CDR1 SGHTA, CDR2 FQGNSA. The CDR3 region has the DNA TGTGCCAGCAGCTTTGGGGGCGCGTCAAGGACCGGGGAGCTGTTTTTT. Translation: CASSFGGASRTGELFF.

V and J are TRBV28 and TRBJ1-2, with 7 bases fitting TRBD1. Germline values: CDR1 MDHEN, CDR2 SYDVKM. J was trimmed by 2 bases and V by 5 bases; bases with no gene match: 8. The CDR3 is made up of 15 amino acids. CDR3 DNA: TGTGCCAGCAGTCATAACAGGGGACGGAACTATGGCTACACCTTC. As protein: CASSHNRGRNYGYTF.

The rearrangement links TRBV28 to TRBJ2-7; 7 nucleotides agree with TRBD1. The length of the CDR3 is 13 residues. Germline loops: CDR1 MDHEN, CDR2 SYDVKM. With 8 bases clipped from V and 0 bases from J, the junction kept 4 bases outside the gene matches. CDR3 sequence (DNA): TGTGCCAGCGAAGGACAGGCCTCCTACGAGCAGTACTTC. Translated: CASEGQASYEQYF. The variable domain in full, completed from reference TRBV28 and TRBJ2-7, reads DVKVTQSSRYLVKRTGEKVFLECVQDMDHENMFWYRQDPGLGLRLIYFSYDVKMKEKGDIPEGYSVSREKKERFSLILESASTNQTSMYLCASEGQASYEQYFGPGTRLTVT.

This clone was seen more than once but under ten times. CDR3 loop: CASSGLGGPGQVPSYEQYF. The DNA for the CDR3 is TGTGCCAGCAGCGGACTGGGTGGACCTGGACAAGTGCCTTCCTACGAGCAGTACTTC. The V and J genes are TRBV27 and TRBJ2-7; tentatively, D is TRBD1 or TRBD2 (5 bases each). CDR1 and CDR2 (germline): MNHEY, SMNVEV (reference sequence). V gave up 6 bases and J gave up 1 base, with 28 bases separating them. The CDR3 has 19 residues.

This CDR3 is CASSFSGEETQYF. In DNA, the CDR3 is TGTGCCAGCAGCTTTTCAGGGGAGGAGACCCAGTACTTC. The V call is TRBV5-5, the J call TRBJ2-5; a possible D gene is TRBD1 (6 bases). Trimming stripped 2 bases from V and 5 bases from J, with 10 bases between. CDR3 size: 13 residues. CDR1 SGHKS and CDR2 YYEKEE come from the germline V gene (reference sequence).

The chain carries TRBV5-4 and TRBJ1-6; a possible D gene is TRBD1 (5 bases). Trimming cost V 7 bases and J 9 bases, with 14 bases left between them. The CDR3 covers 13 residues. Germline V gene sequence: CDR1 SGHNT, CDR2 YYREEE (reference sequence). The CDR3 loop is CASGARDGSPLHF. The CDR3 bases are TGTGCCAGCGGAGCCAGGGATGGTTCACCCCTCCACTTT.

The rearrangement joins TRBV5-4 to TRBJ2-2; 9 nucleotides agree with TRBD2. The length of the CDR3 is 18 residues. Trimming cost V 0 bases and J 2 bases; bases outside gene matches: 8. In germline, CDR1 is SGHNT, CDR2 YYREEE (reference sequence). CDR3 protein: CASSLDAVAGVNTGELFF. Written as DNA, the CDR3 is TGTGCCAGCAGCTTGGACGCGGTAGCGGGAGTAAACACCGGGGAGCTGTTTTTT.

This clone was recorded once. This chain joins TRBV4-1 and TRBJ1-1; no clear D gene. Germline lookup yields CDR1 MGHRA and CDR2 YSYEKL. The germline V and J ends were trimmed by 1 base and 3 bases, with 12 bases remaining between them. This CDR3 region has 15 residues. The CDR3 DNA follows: TGCGCCAGCAGCCAAGGCGAGTTCGGGTACACTGAAGCTTTCTTT. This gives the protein CASSQGEFGYTEAFF.

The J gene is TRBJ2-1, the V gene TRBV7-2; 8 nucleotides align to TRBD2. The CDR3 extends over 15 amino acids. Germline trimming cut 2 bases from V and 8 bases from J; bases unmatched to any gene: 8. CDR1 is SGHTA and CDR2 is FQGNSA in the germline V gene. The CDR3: CASSLSGGPGDEQFF. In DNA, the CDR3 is TGTGCCAGCAGCTTAAGCGGGGGCCCCGGGGATGAGCAGTTCTTC.

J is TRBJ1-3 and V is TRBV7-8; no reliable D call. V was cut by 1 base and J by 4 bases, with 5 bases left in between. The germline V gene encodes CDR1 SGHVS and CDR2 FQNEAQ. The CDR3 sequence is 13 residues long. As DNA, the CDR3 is TGTGCCAGCAGCTTAGGAGGCGGAAACACCATATATTTT. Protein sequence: CASSLGGGNTIYF. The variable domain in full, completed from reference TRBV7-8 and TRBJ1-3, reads GAGVSQSPRYKVAKRGQDVALRCDPISGHVSLFWYQQALGQGPEFLTYFQNEAQLDKSGLPSDRFFAERPEGSVSTLKIQRTQQEDSAVYLCASSLGGGNTIYFGEGSWLTVV.

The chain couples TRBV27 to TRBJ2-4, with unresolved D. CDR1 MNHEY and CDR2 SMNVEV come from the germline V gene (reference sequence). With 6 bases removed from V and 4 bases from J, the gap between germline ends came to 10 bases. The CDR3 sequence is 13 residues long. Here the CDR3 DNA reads TGTGCCAGCAGCCAGGACGGAAAAAACATTCAGTACTTC. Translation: CASSQDGKNIQYF.

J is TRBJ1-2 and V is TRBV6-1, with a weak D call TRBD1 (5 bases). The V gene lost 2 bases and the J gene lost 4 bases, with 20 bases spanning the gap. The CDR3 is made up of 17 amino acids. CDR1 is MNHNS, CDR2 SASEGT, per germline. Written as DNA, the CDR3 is TGTGCCAGCAGTGAACCAGGGCTGGTTACCTTTAGCTATGGCTACACCTTC. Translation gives CASSEPGLVTFSYGYTF.

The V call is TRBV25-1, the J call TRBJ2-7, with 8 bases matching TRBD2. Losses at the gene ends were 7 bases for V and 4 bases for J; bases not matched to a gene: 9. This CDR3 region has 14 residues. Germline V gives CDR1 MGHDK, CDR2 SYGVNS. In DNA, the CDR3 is TGTGCCAGCAAGGCTGGAGCGGGAGCGTACGAGCAGTACTTC. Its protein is CASKAGAGAYEQYF.

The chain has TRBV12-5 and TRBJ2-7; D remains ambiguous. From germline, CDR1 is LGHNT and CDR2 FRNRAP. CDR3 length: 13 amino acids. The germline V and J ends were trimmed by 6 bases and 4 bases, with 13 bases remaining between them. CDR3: CASGPPVGYEQYF. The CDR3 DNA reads TGTGCTAGTGGCCCCCCGGTGGGGTACGAGCAGTACTTC.